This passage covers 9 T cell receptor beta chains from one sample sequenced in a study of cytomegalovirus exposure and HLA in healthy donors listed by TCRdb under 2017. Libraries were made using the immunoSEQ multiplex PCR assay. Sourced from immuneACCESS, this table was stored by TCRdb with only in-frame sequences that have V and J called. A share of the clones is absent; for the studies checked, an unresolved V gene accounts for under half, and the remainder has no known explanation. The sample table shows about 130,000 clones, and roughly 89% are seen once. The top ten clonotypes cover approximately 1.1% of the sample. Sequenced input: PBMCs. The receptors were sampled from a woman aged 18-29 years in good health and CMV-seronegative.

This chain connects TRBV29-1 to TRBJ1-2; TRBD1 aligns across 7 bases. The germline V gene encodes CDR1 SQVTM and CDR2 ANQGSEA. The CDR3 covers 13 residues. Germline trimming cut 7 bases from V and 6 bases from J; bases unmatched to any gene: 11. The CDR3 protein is CSDRDSVGNGYTF. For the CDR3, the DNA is TGCAGCGACCGGGACAGTGTGGGTAATGGCTACACCTTC.

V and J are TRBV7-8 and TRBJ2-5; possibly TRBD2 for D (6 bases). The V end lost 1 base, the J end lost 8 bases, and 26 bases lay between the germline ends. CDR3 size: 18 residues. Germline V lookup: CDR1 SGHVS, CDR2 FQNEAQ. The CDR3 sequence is CASSLVSPPTSRAGTQYF. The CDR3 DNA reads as TGTGCCAGCAGCTTAGTGTCCCCTCCGACCTCCCGCGCGGGAACCCAGTACTTC.

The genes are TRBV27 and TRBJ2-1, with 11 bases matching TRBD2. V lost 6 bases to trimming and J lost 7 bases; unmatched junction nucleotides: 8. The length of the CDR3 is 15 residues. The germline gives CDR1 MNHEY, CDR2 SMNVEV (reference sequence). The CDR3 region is CASRPTSGSRNEQFF. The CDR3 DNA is TGTGCCAGCAGGCCTACTAGCGGGAGTAGGAATGAGCAGTTCTTC.

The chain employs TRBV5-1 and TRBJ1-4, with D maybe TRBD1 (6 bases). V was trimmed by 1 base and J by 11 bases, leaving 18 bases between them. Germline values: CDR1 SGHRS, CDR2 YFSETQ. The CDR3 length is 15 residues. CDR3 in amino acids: CASSLYDRNLRKLFF. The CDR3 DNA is TGCGCCAGCAGCTTGTACGACAGGAACTTAAGGAAACTGTTTTTT.

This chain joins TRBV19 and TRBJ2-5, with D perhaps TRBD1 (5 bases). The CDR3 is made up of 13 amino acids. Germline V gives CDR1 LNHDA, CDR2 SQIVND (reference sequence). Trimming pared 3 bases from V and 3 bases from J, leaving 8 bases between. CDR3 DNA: TGTGCCAGTAGTATTTCCAGGGAAGAGACCCAGTACTTC. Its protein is CASSISREETQYF.

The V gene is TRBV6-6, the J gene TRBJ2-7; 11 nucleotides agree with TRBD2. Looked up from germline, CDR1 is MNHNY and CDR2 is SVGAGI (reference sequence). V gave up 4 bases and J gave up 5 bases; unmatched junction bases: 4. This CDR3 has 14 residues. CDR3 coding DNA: TGTGCCAGCAGTTCTATGACTAGCGGGGACGAGCAGTACTTC. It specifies CASSSMTSGDEQYF.

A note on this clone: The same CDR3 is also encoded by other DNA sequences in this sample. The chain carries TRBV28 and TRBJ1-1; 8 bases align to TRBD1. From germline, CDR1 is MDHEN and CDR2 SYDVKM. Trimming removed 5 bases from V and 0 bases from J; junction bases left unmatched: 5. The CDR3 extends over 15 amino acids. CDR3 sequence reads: CASSPRDRLNTEAFF. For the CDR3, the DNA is TGTGCCAGCAGTCCCCGGGACAGGCTGAACACTGAAGCTTTCTTT.

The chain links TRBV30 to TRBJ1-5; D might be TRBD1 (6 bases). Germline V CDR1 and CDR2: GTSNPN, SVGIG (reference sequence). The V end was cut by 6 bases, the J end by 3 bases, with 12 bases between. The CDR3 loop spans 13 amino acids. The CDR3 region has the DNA TGTGCCTGCTCCTTGGGGGCCAATCAGCCCCAGCATTTT. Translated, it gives CACSLGANQPQHF.

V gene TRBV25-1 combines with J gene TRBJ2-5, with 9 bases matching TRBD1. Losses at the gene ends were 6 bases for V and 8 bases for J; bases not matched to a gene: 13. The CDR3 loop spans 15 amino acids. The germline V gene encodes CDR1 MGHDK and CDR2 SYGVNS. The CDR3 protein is CASRGTGGASTTQYF. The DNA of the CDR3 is TGTGCCAGCAGGGGAACAGGGGGCGCTTCTACTACCCAGTACTTC.